This T cell receptor beta chain was documented in a study of vaccination and CD4 T cells after COVID-19. Study information: Overlapping peptides of the spike proteins of SARS-CoV-2, HCoV-NL63, HCoV-OC43 and HCoV-229E were used for cell stimulation. Whole-study findings and limits: Convalescent patient numbers were relatively low, with no early post-infection timepoints.

Treatment in this sample: approximately nine-day PBMC culture with coronavirus spike peptide pools or control peptides (ViraFEST assay). The Oncomine TCR Beta short-read assay was what sequenced the DNA obtained from cultured CD4+ T cells. One entry per CDR3 protein results from TCRdb running MiXCR on the PCR reads. Of under 25,000 distinct CDR3 sequences detected, about three quarters appear once; the ten largest clones hold about a sixth. This CDR3 contains 16 residues. V lost 5 bases, J lost 8 bases, and 13 bases stayed unmatched. Germline assignment: CDR1 SGHDN and CDR2 FVKESK. Notes on this clonotype: Its antigen is as yet unknown.

The sequencing here drew on CD4+ T cells from blood, cultured in vitro, taken after SARS-CoV-2 vaccination. The chain has TRBV14 and TRBJ2-2; 8 bases are a match to TRBD2. The sequence was collected from a human donor who received a COVID-19 vaccine. The CDR3 DNA reads as TGTGCCAGCAGCACAAGGTCCGGGGGGGCAACGGGGGAGCTGTTTTTT. It translates to CASSTRSGGATGELFF.